This T cell receptor (beta chain) was observed in a study of T cell clonality in common variable immunodeficiency. Overall study results and limits: Fewer deletions and N-nucleotide insertions were reportedly seen in common variable immunodeficiency TCR beta sequences.

Using immunoSEQ multiplex PCR, the repertoire was profiled, and TCRdb retains in-frame clones only, with some absent. Listed here are roughly 30,000 clones without any singletons, the top ten holding approximately 31%. Germline CDR1 reads MNHEY; CDR2 reads SVGEGT. The V segment lost 3 bases and the J segment 8 bases; nucleotides outside the gene matches: 3. The CDR3 contains 14 residues. The table lists this clone with a few counts. Its matching antigen is unknown. The read ends 3 residues early relative to the CDR3; the germline J gene fills the gap. Source material: peripheral blood mononuclear cells. The chain uses TRBV6-2 or TRBV6-3 and TRBJ2-3; 12 bases are a match to TRBD2. The TCR comes from a human donor with common variable immunodeficiency. The CDR3 DNA, read in part, is TGTGCCAGCAGTTATCTAGCGGGGGGGGGTACG. Amino acid sequence: CASSYLAGGGT. The whole CDR3 region reads CASSYLAGGGTQYF.